This T cell receptor beta chain was identified during a study of T-cell memory formation after mild COVID-19. This CDR3 is 15 amino acids long. J gave up 4 bases and V 3 bases, and 8 bases lay outside the gene matches. Germline V gene data show CDR1 as SEHNR and CDR2 as FQNEAQ (reference sequence). 5'RACE with constant-segment primers built TCRalpha and TCRbeta cDNA libraries with UMIs. From the 5' RACE reads, TCRdb called clonotypes with MiXCR, one entry per CDR3 protein. The sample yields some 150,000 distinct CDR3 sequences, about 25% seen once. Overall study results and limits: Mostly located in CM and EM were contracting CD4+ clones, with contracting CD8+ clones located in EMRA. Unconfirmed was the SARS-CoV-2 specificity of second-wave clones that peaked on day 37. From day 15 to 85, contracting clones were balanced between CD4 and CD8, whereas later expanders leaned toward CD4+.

This clonotype was detected a few times. Antigen specificity is unknown. The TCR comes from an adult woman who had mild COVID-19 (a few samples of this study predate the infection). Cell type and time point are not known. Sequences were obtained from PBMCs or a T cell subset sorted from them (not recorded which). The V and J genes are TRBV7-9 and TRBJ2-5, with 7 positions matching TRBD2. CDR3 in amino acids: CASSFTVVAGETQYF. The CDR3, as DNA: TGTGCCAGCAGCTTCACCGTGGTAGCGGGAGAGACCCAGTACTTC.